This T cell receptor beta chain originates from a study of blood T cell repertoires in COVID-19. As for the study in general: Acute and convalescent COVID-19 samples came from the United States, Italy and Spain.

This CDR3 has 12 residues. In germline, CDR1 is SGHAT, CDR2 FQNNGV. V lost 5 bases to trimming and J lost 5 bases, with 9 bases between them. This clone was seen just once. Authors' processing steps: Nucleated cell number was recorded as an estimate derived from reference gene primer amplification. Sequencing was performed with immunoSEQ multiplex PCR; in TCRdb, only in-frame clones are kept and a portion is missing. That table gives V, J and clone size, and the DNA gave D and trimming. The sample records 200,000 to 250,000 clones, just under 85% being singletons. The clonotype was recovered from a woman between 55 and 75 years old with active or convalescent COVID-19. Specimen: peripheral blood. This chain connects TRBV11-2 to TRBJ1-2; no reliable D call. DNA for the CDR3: TGTGCCAGCAGCCCTAATCCGTATGGCTACACCTTC. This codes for CASSPNPYGYTF.